These 20 T cell receptor beta chains were all obtained from the same sample, sequenced in a study of cytomegalovirus exposure and HLA in healthy donors. In the PCR, 60 Vbeta and 13 Jbeta primers were used. The repertoire was sequenced with immunoSEQ multiplex PCR; TCRdb's copy has only in-frame clones and lacks some. The repertoire holds about 150,000 clones, around three quarters seen once, with 1.5% to 1.7% in the top ten. The source material was PBMCs. The source is a man in his forties in good health and CMV-seronegative.

This chain joins TRBV6-6 and TRBJ1-1, with 7 positions matching TRBD1. The V gene end was trimmed by 5 bases and the J gene end by 4 bases; junction bases not matched to a gene: 7. This CDR3 comprises 14 residues. Germline lookup yields CDR1 MNHNY and CDR2 SVGAGI (reference sequence). The CDR3 DNA sequence: TGTGCCAGCAGTCGCGACAGGGTACGCACTGAAGCTTTCTTT. It is translated as CASSRDRVRTEAFF.

This clone came up once. CDR3 loop: CASRDRGFSGANVLTF. The CDR3 nucleotides are TGTGCCAGTAGGGACAGGGGATTCTCTGGGGCCAACGTCCTGACTTTC. This chain connects TRBV19 to TRBJ2-6; 9 nucleotides align to TRBD1. CDR3 length: 16 amino acids. The V and J ends lost 6 bases and 0 bases, in that order; junction bases with no gene match: 3. Germline CDR1 reads LNHDA; CDR2 reads SQIVND (reference sequence).

The chain joins TRBV5-1 to TRBJ1-1, with D maybe TRBD1 (6 bases). In germline, CDR1 is SGHRS, CDR2 YFSETQ. The ends were cut back, 0 bases at V and 5 bases at J, with 17 bases in the middle. This CDR3 is built from 16 residues. CDR3 sequence (DNA): TGCGCCAGCAGCTTGGACCCTATATCGACAGGAACTGAAGCTTTCTTT. It specifies CASSLDPISTGTEAFF. Together with reference TRBV5-1 and TRBJ1-1, the CDR3 gives the full variable domain: KAGVTQTPRYLIKTRGQQVTLSCSPISGHRSVSWYQQTPGQGLQFLFEYFSETQRNKGNFPGRFSGRQFSNSRSEMNVSTLELGDSALYLCASSLDPISTGTEAFFGQGTRLTVV.

As for this clone: One end of the junction does not line up with germline, which may come from a read error. The V and J genes are TRBV27 and TRBJ2-1; TRBD1 might be the D (6 bases). The CDR3 totals 16 residues. Germline CDR1 and CDR2: MNHEY and SMNVEV (reference sequence). The CDR3 sequence: CASSRSDRTSNNEQFF. The DNA for the CDR3 is TGTGCCAGCAGCCGATCCGACAGGACCTCCAACAATGAGCAGTTCTTC.

CDR3 sequence (DNA): TGTGCCAGCAGCTTAGCTTTATGGGTCAGGGGGATGAGTGAGCAGTTCTTC. It is translated as CASSLALWVRGMSEQFF. V usage is TRBV7-8 and J usage is TRBJ2-1; 7 bases map to TRBD1. In germline, CDR1 is SGHVS, CDR2 FQNEAQ. The CDR3 has 17 residues. Unmatched junction bases numbered 14, after V lost 0 bases and J lost 9 bases.

The J gene is TRBJ1-1, the V gene TRBV7-9, with D hard to call. Germline values: CDR1 SEHNR, CDR2 FQNEAQ (reference sequence). The CDR3 is 14 residues long. The V end was cut by 4 bases, the J end by 3 bases, with 12 bases between. CDR3 protein: CASSYGEMYTEAFF. The CDR3 bases are TGTGCCAGCAGCTACGGAGAAATGTACACTGAAGCTTTCTTT.

The rearrangement uses TRBV7-9 and TRBJ1-4; tentative D call: TRBD1 (5 bases). The CDR3 runs to 15 residues. V lost 1 base to trimming and J lost 7 bases, with 13 bases between them. Germline assignment: CDR1 SEHNR and CDR2 FQNEAQ (reference sequence). The CDR3 reads CASSLERGFGEKLFF. The CDR3 DNA reads as TGTGCCAGCAGCTTAGAAAGGGGCTTTGGTGAAAAACTGTTTTTT.

This clone was picked up one time. The chain is built from TRBV7-9 and TRBJ2-3; perhaps TRBD1 as D (6 bases). The germline V gene encodes CDR1 SEHNR and CDR2 FQNEAQ (reference sequence). The CDR3 is 13 residues long. V was trimmed by 5 bases and J by 9 bases, leaving 15 bases between them. CDR3 DNA: TGTGCCAGCAGCCCACAGGGTTCCCAGACGCAGTATTTT. This translates into CASSPQGSQTQYF.

The V gene is TRBV6-5, the J gene TRBJ1-2, with D possibly being TRBD1 (6 bases). Trimming shortened V by 7 bases and J by 5 bases, and 11 bases separated the two germline ends. CDR3 length equals 12 residues. Germline CDR1 and CDR2: MNHEY and SVGAGI. The CDR3 DNA follows: TGTGCCAGCACTAAGGGGGAATATGGCTACACCTTC. It is translated as CASTKGEYGYTF.

This rearrangement joins TRBV4-2 to TRBJ2-1; 7 nucleotides match TRBD2. This CDR3 has 14 residues. V was clipped by 7 bases and J by 7 bases; unmatched bases: 10. Germline V gene sequence: CDR1 LGHNA, CDR2 YNFKEQ. For the CDR3, the DNA is TGTGCCAGCAACCGGGGGGAATTGGGGAATGAGCAGTTCTTC. It codes for CASNRGELGNEQFF.

A single count supports this clone. The rearrangement links TRBV28 to TRBJ1-5; 7 nucleotides match TRBD1. CDR1 and CDR2 (germline): MDHEN, SYDVKM. V was pared by 6 bases and J by 1 base, with 3 bases of the junction left unmatched. The CDR3 runs to 14 residues. CDR3 nucleotide sequence: TGTGCCAGCAGAGGGACAGTAAGCAATCAGCCCCAGCATTTT. Protein sequence: CASRGTVSNQPQHF. The full variable domain, in which reference TRBV28 and TRBJ1-5 provide the parts outside the CDR3, is DVKVTQSSRYLVKRTGEKVFLECVQDMDHENMFWYRQDPGLGLRLIYFSYDVKMKEKGDIPEGYSVSREKKERFSLILESASTNQTSMYLCASRGTVSNQPQHFGDGTRLSIL.

In its sample, this clone was seen a few times. This chain links TRBV7-9 with TRBJ2-5; TRBD2 aligns across 13 bases. The CDR3 covers 15 residues. Germline assignment: CDR1 SEHNR and CDR2 FQNEAQ (reference sequence). With 1 base clipped from V and 11 bases from J, the junction kept 7 bases outside the gene matches. This CDR3 is CASSLVGLAGEEQYF. The CDR3 coding sequence is TGTGCCAGCAGCTTAGTAGGACTAGCGGGAGAGGAGCAGTACTTC.

The chain uses TRBV9 and TRBJ1-3; a weak D match, TRBD1 (6 bases). Germline V CDR1 and CDR2: SGDLS, YYNGEE. This CDR3 spans 17 amino acids. The V and J ends lost 3 bases and 0 bases respectively, with 16 bases between them. In nucleotides, the CDR3 is TGTGCCAGCAGCGCCACGGGGGGGCTCTACTCTGGAAACACCATATATTTT. The encoded protein is CASSATGGLYSGNTIYF.

V and J are TRBV10-1 and TRBJ2-1; D is possibly TRBD2 (5 bases). Germline-derived CDR1 and CDR2 are WNHNN and SYGVQD (reference sequence). The CDR3 has 16 amino acids. Trimming took 6 bases from V and 0 from J, leaving 15 bases between them. The CDR3 loop reads CASSLSLGSSYNEQFF. The CDR3 bases are TGCGCCAGCAGCCTAAGCCTGGGGAGCTCCTACAATGAGCAGTTCTTC.

This sequence joins TRBV7-9 and TRBJ1-2; D is perhaps TRBD1 (5 bases). CDR3 length: 12 amino acids. Germline CDR1 SEHNR, CDR2 FQNEAQ (reference sequence). V was cut by 5 bases and J by 7 bases, with 11 bases left in between. The CDR3 DNA sequence: TGTGCCAGCAGCCTAACGGACATTGGCTACACCTTC. This gives the protein CASSLTDIGYTF. Full variable domain (outside the CDR3, taken from reference TRBV7-9 and TRBJ1-2): DTGVSQNPRHKITKRGQNVTFRCDPISEHNRLYWYRQTLGQGPEFLTYFQNEAQLEKSRLLSDRFSAERPKGSFSTLEIQRTEQGDSAMYLCASSLTDIGYTFGSGTRLTVV.

CDR3 DNA sequence: TGTGCCAGCACCAGGGGCGGGGGTCGGATCAGCGGGGAGCTGTTTTTT. It specifies CASTRGGGRISGELFF. The J gene is TRBJ2-2, the V gene TRBV7-2, with D tentatively TRBD2 (7 bases). CDR1 is SGHTA and CDR2 is FQGNSA in the germline V gene. The CDR3 runs 16 residues. Trimming cost V 7 bases and J 7 bases, with 22 bases left between them.

This chain uses TRBV19 with TRBJ2-1, with TRBD2 matching 14 bases. The CDR3 sequence is 13 residues long. The germline V gene has CDR1 LNHDA and CDR2 SQIVND (reference sequence). V lost 9 bases, J lost 7 bases, and 2 bases stayed unmatched. The CDR3 region has the DNA TGTGCCAGCGGGACTAGCGGGAGTAATGAGCAGTTCTTC. Translated, it gives CASGTSGSNEQFF.

Of note for this clone: One junction end disagrees with the germline gene, perhaps due to a read error. V usage is TRBV7-9 and J usage is TRBJ1-1; weak D call: TRBD1 (6 bases). The V gene's germline CDR1 is SEHNR and CDR2 FQNEAQ (reference sequence). This CDR3 region has 14 residues. The CDR3 loop reads CSSSGITGYAEAFF. The CDR3 DNA reads TGTTCCAGCAGCGGGATCACAGGGTATGCTGAAGCTTTCTTT.

The chain uses TRBV7-3 and TRBJ2-5, with D possibly TRBD1 on 5 matching bases. The DNA matches TRBJ2-7 better at its end, which makes the J call doubtful. CDR1 and CDR2 from the germline V gene are SGHTA and FQGTGA. This CDR3 region has 14 residues. The CDR3 loop reads CASSLFQGSHEQYF. The DNA for the CDR3 is TGTGCCAGCAGCTTATTCCAGGGATCCCACGAGCAGTACTTC.

This chain links TRBV30 with TRBJ1-5, with D unclear. The V gene's germline CDR1 is GTSNPN and CDR2 SVGIG (reference sequence). The V gene lost 1 base and the J gene lost 0 bases, with 7 bases spanning the gap. The CDR3 has 14 amino acids. The DNA for the CDR3 is TGTGCCTGGAGTGGTCAGTTTAGCAATCAGCCCCAGCATTTT. It yields the protein CAWSGQFSNQPQHF. The variable domain in full, completed from reference TRBV30 and TRBJ1-5, reads SQTIHQWPATLVQPVGSPLSLECTVEGTSNPNLYWYRQAAGRGLQLLFYSVGIGQISSEVPQNLSASRPQDRQFILSSKKLLLSDSGFYLCAWSGQFSNQPQHFGDGTRLSIL.